The 23 T cell receptor beta chains reported below all come from one sample, sequenced in a study of identical twins listed by TCRdb under 2016. The method behind the library was 5' RACE. Data came from an Illumina HiSeq 2000. TCRdb reanalyzed the raw reads on its own, using fastp at Q25 for trimming and MiXCR for clone calling, and kept in-frame beta chains. Each entry merges the rows of one CDR3 protein and shows their most common DNA and genes. Counted in this sample were roughly 710,000 distinct CDR3 sequences; less than 7% of them appeared once. The ten biggest clones cover 1.5% to 2% of the sample. The sample consisted of naive T cells sorted from blood. This specimen's cell subset or site label, per the study, means: cells isolated with a human naive T-cell isolation kit. The receptors were sampled from a man younger than 35 in good health.

To note about this clonotype: Its ends do not fully match the called genes, so a read error is possible. The CDR3, as DNA: TGTGCCACCAGCACCGGACTAGCGGGCACCTCCTACAAGGAGCAGTTCTTC. It translates to CATSTGLAGTSYKEQFF. The genes are TRBV15 and TRBJ2-1; 11 nucleotides line up with TRBD2. The germline V gene has CDR1 LNHNV and CDR2 YYDKDF (reference sequence). This CDR3 has 17 residues. Full variable domain (rest looked up from reference TRBV15 and TRBJ2-1): DAMVIQNPRYQVTQFGKPVTLSCSQTLNHNVMYWYQQKSSQAPKLLFHYYDKDFNNEADTPDNFQSRRPNTSFCFLDIRSPGLGDTAMYLCATSTGLAGTSYKEQFFGPGTRLTVL.

This clonotype has ten or more counts. The CDR3, as DNA: TGTGCCAGCAGCTCACCTAGCGGGAGAATAGATACGCAGTATTTT. Encoded protein: CASSSPSGRIDTQYF. V gene TRBV7-6 combines with J gene TRBJ2-3; 10 nucleotides align to TRBD2. The CDR3 has 15 amino acids. With V trimmed by 4 bases and J by 5 bases, 6 bases remained unmatched. Germline CDR1 SGHVS, CDR2 FNYEAQ. Using reference TRBV7-6 and TRBJ2-3 for the parts outside the CDR3, the full variable domain is GAGVSQSPRYKVTKRGQDVALRCDPISGHVSLYWYRQALGQGPEFLTYFNYEAQQDKSGLPNDRFSAERPEGSISTLTIQRTEQRDSAMYRCASSSPSGRIDTQYFGPGTRLTVL.

The chain has TRBV10-3 and TRBJ2-1; D not resolved. This CDR3 region has 15 residues. Between the trimmed V and J ends, which lost 0 bases and 5 bases, there was a span of 11 bases. Germline CDR1 reads ENHRY; CDR2 reads SYGVKD. The CDR3 reads CAISESTVSDNEQFF. CDR3 sequence (DNA): TGTGCCATCAGTGAGTCGACGGTGAGCGACAATGAGCAGTTCTTC.

The gene calls are TRBV18 and TRBJ2-1, with 10 bases lining up with TRBD1. CDR1 is KGHSH, CDR2 LQKENI, per germline. The trim removed 6 bases at V and 7 bases at J, leaving 9 bases unmatched. This CDR3 spans 15 amino acids. CDR3: CASSQGQGGRNEQFF. CDR3 bases: TGTGCCAGCTCCCAAGGACAGGGGGGAAGGAATGAGCAGTTCTTC.

This clonotype has only a few counts. The genes are TRBV18 and TRBJ2-5, with 11 bases lining up with TRBD2. V was clipped by 3 bases and J by 1 base; unmatched bases: 4. CDR3 length: 16 amino acids. Germline V lookup: CDR1 KGHSH, CDR2 LQKENI. DNA for the CDR3: TGTGCCAGCTCACCCGGGACTAGCGGAGCCCAAGAGACCCAGTACTTC. Amino acids: CASSPGTSGAQETQYF.

The chain couples TRBV5-1 to TRBJ2-1; D unclear. The V gene lost 0 bases and the J gene lost 5 bases, with 9 bases spanning the gap. The germline CDR1 and CDR2 sequences are SGHRS and YFSETQ. This CDR3 has 14 residues. CDR3 loop: CASSLVPPNNEQFF. CDR3 nucleotides: TGCGCCAGCAGCTTGGTCCCTCCGAACAATGAGCAGTTCTTC. The complete variable domain, with remaining parts taken from reference TRBV5-1 and TRBJ2-1, reads KAGVTQTPRYLIKTRGQQVTLSCSPISGHRSVSWYQQTPGQGLQFLFEYFSETQRNKGNFPGRFSGRQFSNSRSEMNVSTLELGDSALYLCASSLVPPNNEQFFGPGTRLTVL.

The chain is built from TRBV7-9 and TRBJ2-1; 9 bases match TRBD1. CDR3 size: 15 residues. Germline CDR1 and CDR2: SEHNR and FQNEAQ (reference sequence). After removal of 4 bases from V and 9 bases from J, the junction contained 10 bases not matched to a gene. CDR3 bases: TGTGCCAGCAGCTCCGATGGACAGGGGCCCGTTGAGCAGTTCTTC. Translated, it gives CASSSDGQGPVEQFF.

V usage is TRBV29-1 and J usage is TRBJ1-1; D remains ambiguous. The CDR3 is 13 residues long. The V gene lost 0 bases and the J gene lost 11 bases, with 16 bases spanning the gap. Germline-derived CDR1 and CDR2 are SQVTM and ANQGSEA. The CDR3 DNA reads as TGCAGCGTTGAAGATTTGAATAGGATTTCGGCTTTCTTT. Its translation: CSVEDLNRISAFF.

This clonotype was seen at least ten times. This sequence joins TRBV12-5 and TRBJ1-2, with D unresolved. CDR3 length equals 15 residues. The germline V gene has CDR1 LGHNT and CDR2 FRNRAP. Trimming removed 7 bases at V and 5 bases at J, with 20 bases between. CDR3 in amino acids: CASESAAGGWYGYTF. CDR3 DNA: TGTGCTAGTGAATCAGCGGCAGGTGGTTGGTATGGCTACACCTTC.

This clonotype showed up just a few times. V gene TRBV7-2 combines with J gene TRBJ2-7, with a weak D call TRBD2 (5 bases). The V gene lost 3 bases and the J gene lost 7 bases, with 19 bases spanning the gap. CDR1 is SGHTA and CDR2 is FQGNSA in the germline V gene. This CDR3 is built from 15 residues. The CDR3 DNA reads TGTGCCAGCAGCTTCGGAGGAGTGTTCTTGAGGGAGCAGTACTTC. The encoded protein is CASSFGGVFLREQYF.

In this sample, this clonotype turned up many times. V is TRBV10-2 and J is TRBJ2-3; the D gene is possibly TRBD2 (6 bases). V shed 2 bases and J shed 4 bases, with 10 bases lying between them. The CDR3 runs to 14 residues. In germline, CDR1 is WSHSY, CDR2 SAAADI. The CDR3 sequence is CASSEREPPDTQYF. CDR3 in DNA: TGCGCCAGCAGTGAGCGGGAGCCACCAGATACGCAGTATTTT.

This clonotype came up a few times. Given the absence of the conserved phenylalanine or tryptophan at the CDR3 end, a read error is likely. The rearrangement joins TRBV19 to TRBJ2-4, with D uncertain. This CDR3 is 17 amino acids long. Germline CDR1 is LNHDA and CDR2 is SQIVND (reference sequence). V was pared by 2 bases and J by 0 bases, with 14 bases between. The CDR3: CASSIRAVTLAKNIQYC. As DNA, the CDR3 is TGTGCCAGTAGTATAAGGGCAGTAACTTTAGCCAAAAACATTCAGTACTGC.

This clonotype was observed at least ten times. The chain has TRBV29-1 and TRBJ2-3, with a tentative D call TRBD2 (5 bases). The germline V gene encodes CDR1 SQVTM and CDR2 ANQGSEA. The V gene lost 2 bases and the J gene lost 0 bases, with 12 bases spanning the gap. There are 15 residues in the CDR3. As DNA, the CDR3 is TGCAGCGTTGAACGGTGGGAGTCTAGCACAGATACGCAGTATTTT. It specifies CSVERWESSTDTQYF.

The table lists this clonotype with many counts. The genes are TRBV3-1 and TRBJ2-5, with TRBD1 identical over 8 bases. Germline CDR1 is LGHDT and CDR2 is YNNKEL (reference sequence). This CDR3 region has 13 residues. The V gene end was trimmed by 4 bases and the J gene end by 6 bases; junction bases not matched to a gene: 4. The CDR3 region is CASSPGQGQTQYF. As DNA, the CDR3 is TGTGCCAGCAGCCCAGGACAGGGTCAGACCCAGTACTTC.

This clonotype was detected many times. The J gene is TRBJ2-1, the V gene TRBV7-8; D possibly matches TRBD1 or TRBD2 (5 bases each). Trimming left V 5 bases short and J 2 bases short, with 13 bases between. CDR3 length equals 15 residues. Germline V lookup: CDR1 SGHVS, CDR2 FQNEAQ. The chain's CDR3 is CASSPSGTTYNEQFF. The CDR3, as DNA: TGTGCCAGCAGCCCATCCGGGACCACCTACAATGAGCAGTTCTTC.

A note on this clonotype: Its ends do not fully match the called genes, so a read error is possible. This chain uses TRBV18 with TRBJ2-5; D is unresolved. This CDR3 contains 13 residues. Germline lookup yields CDR1 KGHSH and CDR2 LQKENI. For the CDR3, the DNA is TGTGCCACCTCAAGGACGGCCCAAGAGACCCAGTACTTC. Its protein product is CATSRTAQETQYF.

This clonotype was observed at least ten times. The genes are TRBV5-1 and TRBJ1-3; D is uncertain. CDR3 length: 15 amino acids. Germline CDR1 reads SGHRS; CDR2 reads YFSETQ. Trimming pared 1 base from V and 0 bases from J, leaving 8 bases between. DNA for the CDR3: TGCGCCAGCAGCTTGATGCCGTCCTCTGGAAACACCATATATTTT. Its protein product is CASSLMPSSGNTIYF.

This clonotype appeared many times. J is TRBJ2-7 and V is TRBV20-1, with 9 bases that match TRBD1. Germline values: CDR1 DFQATT, CDR2 SNEGSKA (reference sequence). After removal of 0 bases from V and 13 bases from J, the junction contained 19 bases not matched to a gene. The CDR3 contains 16 residues. Written as DNA, the CDR3 is TGCAGTGCTAGAGATTCATACACTCCTCCTCGGACAGGGGACTACTTC. This translates into CSARDSYTPPRTGDYF.

This clonotype was counted many times. This chain connects TRBV11-2 to TRBJ2-1, with D perhaps TRBD1 or TRBD2 (5 bases each). Germline V gene lookup returns CDR1 SGHAT and CDR2 FQNNGV. This CDR3 contains 12 residues. V was clipped by 3 bases and J by 9 bases, with 9 bases between them. CDR3 region: CASSLGVPEQFF. The CDR3 DNA is TGTGCCAGCAGCTTGGGGGTTCCTGAGCAGTTCTTC.

The chain recombines TRBV3-1 with TRBJ2-3, with D maybe TRBD1 (5 bases). The germline V gene encodes CDR1 LGHDT and CDR2 YNNKEL (reference sequence). Trimming removed 0 bases from V and 0 bases from J, with 7 bases in between. CDR3 size: 15 residues. The CDR3 region has the DNA TGTGCCAGCAGCCAAGACCGACAGAGCACAGATACGCAGTATTTT. Protein product: CASSQDRQSTDTQYF.

This clonotype was seen only a few times. This chain connects TRBV19 to TRBJ2-2; D is perhaps TRBD2 (5 bases). Germline V gives CDR1 LNHDA, CDR2 SQIVND (reference sequence). CDR3 length: 15 amino acids. V was shortened by 2 bases and J by 6 bases, with 13 bases between the two germline ends. The CDR3 sequence: CASSITGLAPGELFF. CDR3 in DNA: TGTGCCAGTAGTATAACTGGGTTAGCGCCCGGGGAGCTGTTTTTT.

The chain combines TRBV7-2 with TRBJ1-4; 9 positions agree with TRBD1. Germline-derived CDR1 and CDR2 are SGHTA and FQGNSA. The CDR3 is 17 amino acids. V shed 3 bases and J 3 bases; nucleotides not matched to a gene: 8. CDR3 amino acids: CASSFGQGLGANEKLFF. The CDR3 DNA is TGTGCCAGCAGCTTTGGACAGGGGTTAGGAGCTAATGAAAAACTGTTTTTT.

This clonotype appeared many times. The chain links TRBV27 to TRBJ2-3; 7 nucleotides line up with TRBD1. The germline V gene has CDR1 MNHEY and CDR2 SMNVEV (reference sequence). The ends lost 8 bases at V and 5 bases at J; junction bases unmatched: 10. This CDR3 spans 14 amino acids. DNA for the CDR3: TGTGCCAGCGGACAGGTAGTGCGAGGAGATACGCAGTATTTT. Translating gives CASGQVVRGDTQYF.